This entry describes one T cell receptor beta chain. This clonotype was detected a few times. The antigen it binds to is not known. It has no much larger one-base neighbor in the sample; base qualities were not kept. Library prep was done by RT-PCR. The data were produced on a NextSeq 550. The public reads were run again by TCRdb, first through fastp at Q25 and then through MiXCR, and only productive beta chains were kept. Identical CDR3 proteins give one entry, which carries the most common genes and DNA. The sample records 200,000 to 250,000 distinct CDR3 sequences, 14% of which are singletons. The ten most abundant clones make up 9.5% to 13% of the sample. The data are from a study of patients and donors after allogeneic stem cell transplantation (dated by TCRdb to the early 2020s). According to the germline V gene, CDR1 reads SNHLY and CDR2 reads FYNNEI. V gives up 1 base and J gives up 1 base, and the segment between their germline ends measures 11 bases. The CDR3 sequence holds 16 residues, the cysteine and phenylalanine included. Solely the CDR3 DNA is kept, with 48 bases framed from the first base.

The TCR was taken from a human donor who was either an allogeneic HSCT recipient or a stem cell or donor lymphocyte infusion donor (not recorded which). It is not recorded whose cells these are; they may come from a transplant donor. Sequenced: blood, either unsorted or a sorted T cell fraction (not recorded which). Recombination joined TRBV2 with TRBJ1-5, with TRBD1 as a weak D call on 6 bases. The nucleotide sequence is given as TGTGCCAGCAGTGAAGGGACAGCCCCCAGCAATCAGCCCCAGCATTTT. The encoded protein is CASSEGTAPSNQPQHF.